This T cell receptor (beta chain) was recorded in a study of T cell changes during pregnancy in multiple sclerosis. Using immunoSEQ multiplex PCR, the repertoire was profiled, and TCRdb retains in-frame clones only, with some absent. The sample has tens of thousands of clones; 90% to 97% are singletons. Trimming removed 2 bases at V and 2 bases at J, with 12 bases between. This CDR3 comprises 15 residues. Germline CDR1 reads SGHTS; CDR2 reads YDEGEE. The chain carries TRBV5-8 and TRBJ2-3, with D uncertain. The TCR was taken from a female donor with multiple sclerosis, enrolled in a pregnancy study. Sequenced here: CD8+ T cells from peripheral blood mononuclear cells, sampled after pregnancy. The CDR3: CASSLFGQNTDTQYF. CDR3 in DNA: TGTGCCAGCAGCTTATTTGGGCAAAACACAGATACGCAGTATTTT.